A single sample is the source of the 25 T cell receptor beta chains below, sequenced in a study of blood T cell repertoires in COVID-19. Sequencing used immunoSEQ multiplex PCR; TCRdb keeps in-frame clones, though not all of them. The profile shows tens of thousands of clones, about nine tenths of them singletons. The sequencing sample was made of peripheral blood. These receptors were taken from a male donor with acute or convalescent COVID-19.

The sample holds one count of this clone. The genes are TRBV19 and TRBJ1-5, with D maybe TRBD1 (5 bases). This CDR3 contains 15 residues. Trimming removed 3 bases from V and 4 bases from J, with 13 bases in between. Germline V gives CDR1 LNHDA, CDR2 SQIVND (reference sequence). CDR3 sequence: CASSMAGRGNQPQHF. CDR3 bases: TGTGCCAGTAGTATGGCAGGGAGGGGAAATCAGCCCCAGCATTTT.

The chain uses TRBV12-3 or TRBV12-4 and TRBJ2-2; D may be TRBD1 (6 bases). The CDR3 length is 13 residues. Trimming took off 10 bases at V and 0 bases at J, with 9 bases between the two ends. As DNA, the CDR3 is TGTGCCAACCAGGGGACGAACACCGGGGAGCTGTTTTTT. Translation gives CANQGTNTGELFF.

The V and J genes are TRBV10-3 and TRBJ1-5; tentatively, D is TRBD1 (5 bases). Germline assignment: CDR1 ENHRY and CDR2 SYGVKD. The germline V and J ends were trimmed by 2 bases and 0 bases, with 14 bases remaining between them. This CDR3 has 17 residues. CDR3 sequence: CAISEGLGLRSNQPQHF. The CDR3 coding sequence is TGTGCCATCAGTGAGGGATTGGGGCTTCGTAGCAATCAGCCCCAGCATTTT.

V usage is TRBV13 and J usage is TRBJ1-3; D is possibly TRBD1 (5 bases). V was trimmed by 2 bases and J by 4 bases, leaving 9 bases between them. This CDR3 spans 14 amino acids. CDR1 is PRHDT and CDR2 is FYEKMQ in the germline V gene (reference sequence). DNA of the CDR3: TGTGCCAGCAGCTTACGGGGGTACGGAAACACCATATATTTT. Translation gives CASSLRGYGNTIYF.

This clone was seen a single time. V gene TRBV2 combines with J gene TRBJ1-4, with TRBD1 matching over 7 bases. The CDR3 length is 15 residues. The germline CDR1 and CDR2 sequences are SNHLY and FYNNEI. V lost 6 bases and J lost 0; bases outside the gene matches: 4. Written as DNA, the CDR3 is TGTGCCAGCAGGTTAACAGGGGCAACTAATGAAAAACTGTTTTTT. Amino acids: CASRLTGATNEKLFF.

The chain joins TRBV5-5 to TRBJ2-2; 14 bases align to TRBD2. Germline CDR1 and CDR2: SGHKS and YYEKEE (reference sequence). The CDR3 is 17 residues long. J gave up 2 bases and V 4 bases, and 4 bases lay outside the gene matches. The CDR3 loop is CASSRTSGGPNTGELFF. The DNA for the CDR3 is TGTGCCAGCAGCAGGACTAGCGGGGGGCCAAACACCGGGGAGCTGTTTTTT.

This chain uses TRBV28 with TRBJ1-5; tentative D call: TRBD1 (6 bases). V shed 3 bases and J shed 4 bases, with 13 bases lying between them. The CDR3 consists of 15 residues. Germline lookup yields CDR1 MDHEN and CDR2 SYDVKM. CDR3 amino acids: CASSFSGVSNQPQHF. The CDR3 DNA follows: TGTGCCAGCAGTTTCTCAGGGGTTAGTAATCAGCCCCAGCATTTT.

This chain links TRBV24-1 with TRBJ2-3; no firm D call. Trimming pared 3 bases from V and 4 bases from J, leaving 16 bases between. This CDR3 is 16 amino acids long. CDR1 is KGHDR, CDR2 SFDVKD, per germline. The CDR3 sequence is CATSDPASSRADTQYF. For the CDR3, the DNA is TGTGCCACCAGTGATCCCGCGAGCTCTCGGGCAGATACGCAGTATTTT.

The chain employs TRBV6-6 and TRBJ1-4; 8 bases agree with TRBD1. Germline-derived CDR1 and CDR2 are MNHNY and SVGAGI (reference sequence). The CDR3 sequence is 14 residues long. V dropped 8 bases and J dropped 2; count of bases not matched to a gene: 4. CDR3 loop: CASDSGGTNEKLFF. CDR3 sequence (DNA): TGTGCCAGCGATTCAGGGGGCACTAATGAAAAACTGTTTTTT.

The chain links TRBV11-3 to TRBJ1-5; 9 bases line up with TRBD1. V was clipped by 3 bases and J by 1 base; unmatched bases: 13. Germline loops: CDR1 SGHNT, CDR2 YENEEA. This CDR3 spans 19 amino acids. The CDR3 sequence: CASSFPRDREVYSNQPQHF. The CDR3 nucleotides are TGTGCCAGCAGCTTTCCCCGGGACAGGGAGGTTTACAGCAATCAGCCCCAGCATTTT.

The chain joins TRBV2 to TRBJ2-3, with D unclear. V lost 7 bases, J lost 6 bases, and 11 bases lay in between. This CDR3 spans 12 amino acids. Germline V gives CDR1 SNHLY, CDR2 FYNNEI. Written as DNA, the CDR3 is TGTGCCAGCACCTACTCAATGGATACGCAGTATTTT. Protein product: CASTYSMDTQYF.

The chain uses TRBV30 and TRBJ2-3, with 7 bases fitting TRBD1. V gave up 4 bases and J gave up 2 bases; unmatched junction bases: 6. The CDR3 is 14 amino acids. Germline CDR1 is GTSNPN and CDR2 is SVGIG (reference sequence). In DNA form, the CDR3 reads TGTGCCTGGAAGGGGGACAGAGCCACAGATACGCAGTATTTT. It encodes CAWKGDRATDTQYF. Full variable domain (missing parts from reference TRBV30 and TRBJ2-3): SQTIHQWPATLVQPVGSPLSLECTVEGTSNPNLYWYRQAAGRGLQLLFYSVGIGQISSEVPQNLSASRPQDRQFILSSKKLLLSDSGFYLCAWKGDRATDTQYFGPGTRLTVL.

The table lists this clone with a few counts. The chain combines TRBV5-3 with TRBJ2-2, with 8 nucleotides matching TRBD2. TRBV5-3 is known as an ORF, though its function is uncertain. This CDR3 comprises 17 residues. V shed 7 bases, J shed 4 bases, and the junction held 15 bases outside the gene matches. The CDR3 loop is CARASPRGGPGTGELFF. The CDR3 nucleotides read TGTGCCAGAGCGTCCCCCCGGGGGGGCCCAGGCACCGGGGAGCTGTTTTTT.

V gene TRBV18 combines with J gene TRBJ2-3; tentative D call: TRBD1 (5 bases). The CDR3 is 13 residues long. The V end lost 6 bases, the J end lost 3 bases, and 10 bases lay between the germline ends. CDR1 is KGHSH and CDR2 is LQKENI in the germline V gene. CDR3 region: CASSPGQTDTQYF. Written as DNA, the CDR3 is TGTGCCAGCTCCCCTGGACAAACAGATACGCAGTATTTT.

The rearrangement joins TRBV7-8 to TRBJ1-5; 7 nucleotides match TRBD1. J lost 7 bases, V lost 8 bases, and 14 bases had no gene match. The CDR3 runs 15 residues. Germline V gene sequence: CDR1 SGHVS, CDR2 FQNEAQ. The chain's CDR3 is CASAPQGTAGQPQHF. The CDR3 DNA reads as TGTGCCAGCGCGCCACAGGGGACGGCGGGCCAGCCCCAGCATTTT.

This rearrangement joins TRBV19 to TRBJ2-5; TRBD1 agrees at 9 bases. Germline values: CDR1 LNHDA, CDR2 SQIVND (reference sequence). Trimming took 1 base from V and 2 from J; bases not matched to a gene: 8. The CDR3 runs 17 residues. CDR3 in amino acids: CASSIGPGQGVQETQYF. CDR3 DNA: TGTGCCAGTAGTATAGGCCCGGGACAGGGAGTGCAAGAGACCCAGTACTTC. Looking up the rest from reference TRBV19 and TRBJ2-5 gives the full variable domain: DGGITQSPKYLFRKEGQNVTLSCEQNLNHDAMYWYRQDPGQGLRLIYYSQIVNDFQKGDIAEGYSVSREKKESFPLTVTSAQKNPTAFYLCASSIGPGQGVQETQYFGPGTRLLVL.

CDR3 nucleotides: TGTGCCAGCAGGGCCGGGACAGCAAATGAAAAACTGTTTTTT. Residues: CASRAGTANEKLFF. V and J are TRBV2 and TRBJ1-4; 7 nucleotides line up with TRBD1. Per germline, CDR1 SNHLY and CDR2 FYNNEI. With V trimmed by 6 bases and J by 5 bases, 6 bases remained unmatched. CDR3 length: 14 residues.

The J gene is TRBJ2-7, the V gene TRBV28; the D gene is possibly TRBD2 (6 bases). With 1 base removed from V and 4 bases from J, the gap between germline ends came to 14 bases. CDR3 length: 15 residues. Germline assignment: CDR1 MDHEN and CDR2 SYDVKM. The CDR3 nucleotides read TGTGCCAGCAGTTTATTTGCGGGACCCTATTACGAGCAGTACTTC. This codes for CASSLFAGPYYEQYF.

This clone was found a few times. The chain joins TRBV2 to TRBJ1-6; TRBD1 aligns across 7 bases. This CDR3 has 15 residues. Losses at the gene ends were 5 bases for V and 4 bases for J; bases not matched to a gene: 5. Germline V gene sequence: CDR1 SNHLY, CDR2 FYNNEI. CDR3 amino acids: CASSRDRQYNSPLHF. CDR3 DNA sequence: TGTGCCAGCAGTAGGGACAGACAATATAATTCACCCCTCCACTTT.

CDR3 DNA sequence: TGTGCCAGCAGCCGACAGGGAAACTACCACGAGCAGTACTTC. Translated, it gives CASSRQGNYHEQYF. The chain carries TRBV3-1 (or the pseudogene TRBV3-2) and TRBJ2-7; 7 bases match TRBD1. Losses at the gene ends were 4 bases for V and 5 bases for J; bases not matched to a gene: 8. This CDR3 comprises 14 residues. CDR1 is LGHDT and CDR2 is YNNKEL in the germline V gene (reference sequence).

This chain links TRBV6-5 with TRBJ1-6; TRBD1 aligns across 7 bases. The CDR3 contains 15 residues. The germline V gene encodes CDR1 MNHEY and CDR2 SVGAGI. V lost 6 bases to trimming and J lost 3 bases; unmatched junction nucleotides: 5. The CDR3 sequence: CASSVRDSYNSPLHF. In nucleotides, the CDR3 is TGTGCCAGCAGCGTCCGGGACAGCTATAATTCACCCCTCCACTTT.

V and J are TRBV27 and TRBJ1-6; 7 bases are shared with TRBD1. There are 14 residues in the CDR3. Germline V gene data show CDR1 as MNHEY and CDR2 as SMNVEV (reference sequence). The V gene end was trimmed by 5 bases and the J gene end by 5 bases; junction bases not matched to a gene: 3. The CDR3 DNA follows: TGTGCCAGCAGTGTAACAGGGGATAATTCACCCCTCCACTTT. Its protein product is CASSVTGDNSPLHF.

The chain uses TRBV5-4 and TRBJ2-7, with D maybe TRBD2 (6 bases). The CDR3 length is 15 residues. CDR1 and CDR2 (germline): SGHNT, YYREEE (reference sequence). V lost 2 bases, J lost 1 base, and 13 bases lay in between. The CDR3 DNA sequence: TGTGCCAGCAGCTTCGGGGGATTTGAGTCCTACGAGCAGTACTTC. This gives the protein CASSFGGFESYEQYF.

Written as DNA, the CDR3 is TGTGCCAGCAGTTACTCGCGGGGTAACCCCGGGGAGCTGTTTTTT. Its protein product is CASSYSRGNPGELFF. The chain employs TRBV6-6 and TRBJ2-2; tentative D call: TRBD2 (6 bases). The germline V gene encodes CDR1 MNHNY and CDR2 SVGAGI (reference sequence). V was clipped by 0 bases and J by 6 bases, with 11 bases between them. This CDR3 has 15 residues.

J is TRBJ2-3 and V is TRBV5-1; TRBD2 aligns across 15 bases. Germline CDR1 reads SGHRS; CDR2 reads YFSETQ. V lost 4 bases and J lost 0; bases outside the gene matches: 12. The CDR3 loop spans 20 amino acids. CDR3 bases: TGCGCCAGCAGCCGTAACAGTCCGGGACTAGCGGGGGGTAGCACAGATACGCAGTATTTT. Translated: CASSRNSPGLAGGSTDTQYF.